The 26 T cell receptor beta chains below come from one sample, sequenced in a study of molecular identifiers for immune sequencing clone quantification. TCRdb re-called the PCR reads through MiXCR, storing one row per CDR3 protein. This table holds hundreds of thousands of distinct CDR3 sequences, just under 20% found once. Source material: naive CD8+ T cells from blood, with Jurkat cell RNA spiked in. Specified subset: FACS-sorted CD8+CD4-CCR7+CD45RA+ naive T cells. The receptors come from a human donor in good health. Some libraries in this study had Jurkat cell RNA spiked in.

There are many counts of this clonotype. This rearrangement joins TRBV27 to TRBJ2-5; 10 bases align to TRBD2. Trimming removed 1 base from V and 4 bases from J; junction bases left unmatched: 3. The germline V gene encodes CDR1 MNHEY and CDR2 SMNVEV (reference sequence). The CDR3 covers 15 residues. For the CDR3, the DNA is TGTGCCAGCAGTTTATGGGCTAGCGGGAGAGAGACCCAGTACTTC. Protein product: CASSLWASGRETQYF.

As to this clonotype: A read error may explain this, as a much larger clone is one base away. The V call is TRBV4-1, the J call TRBJ1-2; 7 nucleotides match TRBD1. Trimming removed 0 bases from V and 2 bases from J; junction bases left unmatched: 3. CDR1 and CDR2 (germline): MGHRA, YSYEKL. The length of the CDR3 is 15 residues. CDR3 sequence: CASSQDQTGNYGYTF. CDR3 in DNA: TGCGCCAGCAGCCAAGACCAGACAGGGAACTATGGCTACACCTTC.

This clonotype occurred many times. The chain couples TRBV29-1 to TRBJ2-1, with 8 nucleotides matching TRBD2. V lost 6 bases and J lost 7; bases outside the gene matches: 5. The CDR3 is made up of 12 amino acids. Germline V gene sequence: CDR1 SQVTM, CDR2 ANQGSEA. This CDR3 is CSVVSGMNEQFF. CDR3 DNA sequence: TGCAGCGTGGTTAGCGGGATGAATGAGCAGTTCTTC.

This chain uses TRBV12-3 or TRBV12-4 with TRBJ2-1; D is undetermined. V gave up 2 bases and J gave up 13 bases, with 12 bases separating them. The CDR3 has 12 residues. The CDR3 is CASSLQWIEQFF. The CDR3 DNA follows: TGTGCCAGCAGTTTACAGTGGATCGAACAGTTCTTC.

This chain joins TRBV19 and TRBJ2-7; a possible D gene is TRBD2 (6 bases). Per germline, CDR1 LNHDA and CDR2 SQIVND (reference sequence). There are 17 residues in the CDR3. V lost 3 bases to trimming and J lost 2 bases, with 20 bases between them. The CDR3 nucleotides read TGTGCCAGTAGTATGCTCGGAGGTCGGGCGGGGACCTACGAGCAGTACTTC. Protein product: CASSMLGGRAGTYEQYF.

This chain joins TRBV30 and TRBJ2-3; D is possibly TRBD1 (5 bases). V lost 3 bases and J lost 4, with 23 bases in between. Germline values: CDR1 GTSNPN, CDR2 SVGIG (reference sequence). The CDR3 spans 17 residues. The CDR3 spells CAWSVTADSPPPDTQYF. The DNA of the CDR3 is TGTGCCTGGAGCGTAACCGCAGACAGCCCCCCGCCAGATACGCAGTATTTT.

Concerning this clonotype itself: A read error is possible here, since a much larger clone lies one base away. The rearrangement joins TRBV5-1 to TRBJ2-7, with 9 bases matching TRBD1. CDR1 is SGHRS, CDR2 YFSETQ, per germline. The CDR3 runs to 16 residues. The CDR3 spells CASSLDPRDRDNERYF. The CDR3 nucleotides read TGCGCCAGCAGCTTGGACCCACGGGACAGGGATAACGAGCGGTACTTC.

Ten or more counts support this clonotype. CDR3 residues: CASSSFAYEQYF. The DNA of the CDR3 is TGTGCCAGCAGTTCCTTCGCCTACGAGCAGTACTTC. The chain uses TRBV6-5 and TRBJ2-7; D remains ambiguous. The CDR3 has 12 residues. V shed 4 bases and J shed 2 bases, with 6 bases lying between them. CDR1 is MNHEY, CDR2 SVGAGI, per germline.

This clonotype has more than one count but fewer than ten. J is TRBJ2-7 and V is TRBV6-2 or TRBV6-3; 13 positions match TRBD2. Trimming took 7 bases from V and 2 from J; bases not matched to a gene: 5. The CDR3 runs to 15 residues. Germline V gene lookup returns CDR1 MNHEY and CDR2 SVGEGT. The CDR3 sequence is CASTPGTSGAYEQYF. The CDR3 DNA sequence: TGTGCCAGCACCCCAGGGACTAGCGGGGCCTACGAGCAGTACTTC.

This clonotype was seen more than once but under ten times. The chain links TRBV7-9 to TRBJ2-1; D is perhaps TRBD2 (6 bases). CDR3 size: 15 residues. V dropped 0 bases and J dropped 2 bases, with 8 bases sitting between them. Germline V lookup: CDR1 SEHNR, CDR2 FQNEAQ (reference sequence). The CDR3 nucleotides read TGTGCCAGCAGCTTAGCGTGGGAGGCCTACAATGAGCAGTTCTTC. This gives the protein CASSLAWEAYNEQFF.

This clonotype was picked up a small number of times. The chain employs TRBV7-8 and TRBJ2-7; tentatively, D is TRBD1 or TRBD2 (5 bases each). V shed 5 bases and J shed 7 bases, with 21 bases lying between them. Germline V CDR1 and CDR2: SGHVS, FQNEAQ. This CDR3 region has 15 residues. CDR3 in amino acids: CASSPGGGWAREQYF. CDR3 DNA: TGTGCCAGCAGCCCTGGGGGTGGCTGGGCGAGGGAGCAGTACTTC.

The chain uses TRBV5-4 and TRBJ1-1; TRBD1 matches at 7 bases. V trimming: 9 bases; J trimming: 2 bases; junction bases outside the gene matches: 13. CDR3 size: 15 residues. The germline gives CDR1 SGHNT, CDR2 YYREEE (reference sequence). The CDR3 coding sequence is TGTGCCACCATTTCCTTTTCAGGGGGAAACACTGAAGCTTTCTTT. Its protein product is CATISFSGGNTEAFF.

This clonotype was picked up a small number of times. J is TRBJ2-1 and V is TRBV7-9; D is unresolved. Germline-derived CDR1 and CDR2 are SEHNR and FQNEAQ (reference sequence). There are 15 residues in the CDR3. V gave up 1 base and J gave up 1 base, with 8 bases separating them. This CDR3 is CASSLVSSSYNEQFF. The CDR3 DNA is TGTGCCAGCAGCTTAGTCAGTTCTTCCTACAATGAGCAGTTCTTC.

This clonotype was picked up many times. Relative to the germline gene, one junction end is altered; a read error may explain this. V is TRBV5-1 and J is TRBJ2-1; D remains unclear. Germline CDR1 SGHRS, CDR2 YFSETQ. The CDR3 totals 12 residues. This chain's CDR3 is CASGLGYNEQFF. Here the CDR3 DNA reads TGCGCCAGCGGCTTGGGCTACAATGAGCAGTTCTTC.

This clonotype came up a few times. The chain joins TRBV6-2 or TRBV6-3 to TRBJ2-5; the D call may be TRBD1 or TRBD2 (5 bases each). Germline CDR1 and CDR2: MNHEY and SVGEGT. V lost 8 bases to trimming and J lost 1 base, with 17 bases between them. The CDR3 spans 15 residues. CDR3: CASGHGSGTQETQYF. The DNA of the CDR3 is TGTGCCAGCGGCCACGGGTCGGGGACCCAAGAGACCCAGTACTTC.

There are many counts of this clonotype. The chain uses TRBV7-2 and TRBJ2-7; D is unresolved. V was shortened by 6 bases and J by 5 bases, with 17 bases between the two germline ends. Germline-derived CDR1 and CDR2 are SGHTA and FQGNSA. This CDR3 has 14 amino acids. As DNA, the CDR3 is TGTGCCAGCAGGTCCAGCCGGCTTTTAGACGAGCAGTACTTC. It translates to CASRSSRLLDEQYF.

The chain couples TRBV30 to TRBJ1-1, with D hard to call. Germline V gene sequence: CDR1 GTSNPN, CDR2 SVGIG (reference sequence). V dropped 0 bases and J dropped 0 bases, with 8 bases sitting between them. This CDR3 spans 14 amino acids. CDR3 region: CAWSVSGMNTEAFF. The CDR3 nucleotides read TGTGCCTGGAGTGTTTCCGGGATGAACACTGAAGCTTTCTTT.

As concerns this clonotype: This is likely a read error, given that the CDR3 carries no conserved phenylalanine or tryptophan at its end. The limits of the CDR3 on the DNA are not certain, so only TCRdb's listed CDR3 is given. The CDR3 reads CASSKGANLTYNEQFS. V gene TRBV21-1 combines with J gene TRBJ2-1. TRBV21-1 is a pseudogene locus. Ends included, the CDR3 has 16 residues.

V and J are TRBV27 and TRBJ2-5; either TRBD1 or TRBD2 may fit D (6 bases each). Germline CDR1 reads MNHEY; CDR2 reads SMNVEV (reference sequence). The CDR3 is made up of 15 amino acids. With 6 bases removed from V and 1 base from J, the gap between germline ends came to 15 bases. The CDR3 DNA reads as TGTGCCAGCAGCCTCGGGGGCATTCTCCAAGAGACCCAGTACTTC. Translated, it gives CASSLGGILQETQYF.

This chain links TRBV6-5 with TRBJ2-2; possibly TRBD2 for D (5 bases). Trimming shortened V by 0 bases and J by 3 bases, and 17 bases separated the two germline ends. CDR3 length equals 18 residues. Germline V gene sequence: CDR1 MNHEY, CDR2 SVGAGI. As DNA, the CDR3 is TGTGCCAGCAGTTACTCGTCTAGCCCATCGTTCGACACCGGGGAGCTGTTTTTT. Residues: CASSYSSSPSFDTGELFF.

The CDR3 protein is CASSLEPTGHYGYTF. The CDR3 DNA sequence: TGTGCCAGCAGCTTAGAGCCGACAGGGCACTATGGCTACACCTTC. The chain couples TRBV7-2 to TRBJ1-2, with 7 bases fitting TRBD1. J gave up 3 bases and V 1 base, and 5 bases lay outside the gene matches. Germline V lookup: CDR1 SGHTA, CDR2 FQGNSA. This CDR3 is 15 amino acids long.

This clonotype was picked up many times. This sequence joins TRBV7-9 and TRBJ2-5; TRBD2 might be the D (6 bases). V was trimmed by 4 bases and J by 4 bases, leaving 19 bases between them. Germline V CDR1 and CDR2: SEHNR, FQNEAQ (reference sequence). CDR3 length: 16 residues. The CDR3 DNA reads as TGTGCCAGCAGCTCCCCGGTTGACGGGAGAGGAGAGACCCAGTACTTC. This sequence encodes CASSSPVDGRGETQYF.

Concerning this clonotype itself: A much larger clone sits a single nucleotide away, making a read error possible. The conserved final phenylalanine or tryptophan is absent from the CDR3, which likely points to a read error. The chain links TRBV24-1 to TRBJ2-1; D not certain. The CDR3 runs to 15 residues. The germline V gene encodes CDR1 KGHDR and CDR2 SFDVKD. V lost 4 bases and J lost 6, with 15 bases in between. CDR3 coding DNA: TGTGCCACCAGTGACCCCTCCGGGTCAACCAATGAGCAGTTCCTC. Encoded protein: CATSDPSGSTNEQFL.

This clonotype was observed many times. DNA of the CDR3: TGTGCCTGGAGTGAGGGTTTGGGAGATCAGCCCCAGCATTTT. Translated, it gives CAWSEGLGDQPQHF. The chain employs TRBV30 and TRBJ1-5; D is uncertain. Germline CDR1 is GTSNPN and CDR2 is SVGIG (reference sequence). Trimming shortened V by 1 base and J by 5 bases, and 12 bases separated the two germline ends. This CDR3 comprises 14 residues.

In its sample, this clonotype was seen many times. The gene calls are TRBV20-1 and TRBJ2-7, with D possibly TRBD1 on 5 matching bases. Trimming took off 4 bases at V and 0 bases at J, with 16 bases between the two ends. The CDR3 is 15 amino acids. Looked up from germline, CDR1 is DFQATT and CDR2 is SNEGSKA (reference sequence). The CDR3 DNA is TGCAGTGCTAAACCCAGGAAGGGGAACTCCTACGAGCAGTACTTC. It encodes CSAKPRKGNSYEQYF.

This chain connects TRBV12-3 or TRBV12-4 to TRBJ2-7; D unresolved. V dropped 8 bases and J dropped 0 bases, with 8 bases sitting between them. This CDR3 region has 12 residues. The CDR3 here is CASGITSYEQYF. CDR3 nucleotide sequence: TGTGCCAGCGGCATAACCTCCTACGAGCAGTACTTC.